Listed here are 2 T cell receptor beta chains from one sample, sequenced in a study of T cell clones after liver transplantation. Clones were read by immunoSEQ multiplex PCR, and TCRdb kept only the in-frame ones, dropping some. The data show tens of thousands of clones, 70% to 75% seen once. The input for sequencing was CD4+ T cells from blood, taken before liver transplant. These receptor sequences come from a human donor who received a liver transplant.

The CDR3 region has the DNA TGTGCCAGCAGACGGACGGGACAGACGAATCAGCCCCAGCATTTT. Translation: CASRRTGQTNQPQHF. The gene calls are TRBV6-5 and TRBJ1-5; 7 nucleotides match TRBD1. With 6 bases clipped from V and 4 bases from J, the junction kept 9 bases outside the gene matches. CDR1 is MNHEY and CDR2 is SVGAGI in the germline V gene. CDR3 length equals 15 residues.

The sample holds a few counts of this clone. This chain uses TRBV9 with TRBJ1-2; D might be TRBD1 (6 bases). Germline-derived CDR1 and CDR2 are SGDLS and YYNGEE. The V end was cut by 4 bases, the J end by 8 bases, with 18 bases between. The CDR3 loop spans 14 amino acids. CDR3 in DNA: TGTGCCAGCAGCCCCCGGGACACTTCGATGGGCTACACCTTC. Protein sequence: CASSPRDTSMGYTF. Combining the CDR3 with reference TRBV9 and TRBJ1-2 gives the whole variable domain DSGVTQTPKHLITATGQRVTLRCSPRSGDLSVYWYQQSLDQGLQFLIQYYNGEERAKGNILERFSAQQFPDLHSELNLSSLELGDSALYFCASSPRDTSMGYTFGSGTRLTVV.